This TCR beta chain is drawn from a study of cytomegalovirus exposure and HLA in healthy donors. Study-wide findings and caveats: Investigators reported over 150 TCR beta chains as tied to cytomegalovirus. Later, an analysis found that TCR clusters from the first cohort tended to co-occur in the approximately 130 validation repertoires.

Sequencing used immunoSEQ multiplex PCR; TCRdb keeps in-frame clones, though not all of them. This table holds roughly 250,000 clones, around 87% found once. Regarding this clone: Its antigen is not identified.

The V and J ends lost 3 bases and 4 bases, in that order; junction bases with no gene match: 6. CDR3 size: 15 residues. Germline V CDR1 and CDR2: SNHLY, FYNNEI. The gene calls are TRBV2 and TRBJ2-5, with 9 bases lining up with TRBD2. The receptor was derived from a woman younger than 45 in good health and CMV-seropositive. Specimen: PBMCs. The CDR3 reads CASSDQGLAPETQYF. Here the CDR3 DNA reads TGTGCCAGCAGTGACCAGGGACTAGCCCCAGAGACCCAGTACTTC.